This T cell receptor (beta chain) was profiled in a study of Ad26.COV2.S vaccination and SARS-CoV-2 variants. In the study overall: Intramuscular Ad26.COV2.S at 5x10^10 or 1x10^11 viral particles.

Produced via immunoSEQ multiplex PCR; TCRdb's table is partial and in-frame only. The data contain about half a million clones, around 89% of them seen just once; the ten biggest clones take up about 1.5%. The CDR3 is 14 amino acids. J lost 3 bases, V lost 7 bases, and 5 bases had no gene match. CDR1 and CDR2 from the germline V gene are SGHVS and FQNEAQ. The treatment is: around 19 received Ad26.COV2.S at low or high dose, single or two shots; 5 received placebo; per-sample allocation not given. Collection of the samples took place on day 63 after the first injection of vaccine or placebo. The clonotype originates from a person aged 18 to 59 who received the Ad26.COV2.S COVID-19 vaccine or a placebo. The sample consisted of peripheral blood, taken in a trial of Ad26.COV2.S vaccine versus placebo. This chain links TRBV7-8 with TRBJ2-3; 9 bases line up with TRBD2. CDR3 in DNA: TGTGCCAGCAAGCGGGGGGAGGGAACAGATACGCAGTATTTT. It codes for CASKRGEGTDTQYF. The whole variable domain, filled in from reference TRBV7-8 and TRBJ2-3, reads GAGVSQSPRYKVAKRGQDVALRCDPISGHVSLFWYQQALGQGPEFLTYFQNEAQLDKSGLPSDRFFAERPEGSVSTLKIQRTQQEDSAVYLCASKRGEGTDTQYFGPGTRLTVL.